This TCR beta chain comes out of a study of cytomegalovirus exposure and HLA in healthy donors. Study in general: Clustering assigned 70% to 90% of the roughly 430 genotyped donors to the Caucasian-associated ancestry cluster. Whole-study findings and limits: TCR beta sequences numbering roughly 18,000 were associated with HLA alleles at 0.05 false discovery rate in a later analysis.

After removal of 5 bases from V and 0 bases from J, the junction contained 1 base not matched to a gene. In germline, CDR1 is MGHDK, CDR2 SYGVNS. CDR3 length: 14 residues. It was with 60 Vbeta and 13 Jbeta primers that the PCR ran. Original methodology: In a later analysis, of around 83 million unique beta chains, some 10 million appeared in at least two donors. Profiled with immunoSEQ multiplex PCR; TCRdb holds only in-frame clones, not every one. The V and J calls and the clone size are those of that table, but D and trimming were determined from the DNA. The top ten clones hold around 3.2% of a sample with around 170,000 clones, around 78% of them seen once. A remark on this clone: As yet, its antigen is unknown.

The source is a woman aged 45-65 years in good health and CMV-seropositive. The sequencing sample was made of PBMCs. The genes are TRBV25-1 and TRBJ2-1; 7 nucleotides agree with TRBD2. The CDR3 coding sequence is TGTGCCAGCAGTCGCGGGAGCTCCTACAATGAGCAGTTCTTC. Translating it yields CASSRGSSYNEQFF.